The present T cell receptor (beta chain) was sequenced within a study of shared clonotypes between healthy human individuals. Regarding the study as a whole: Among the subsets, naive ones generally showed larger estimated richness than memory ones.

As regards this clone: Antigen unknown. This CDR3 is also generated by other DNA sequences in the sample.

The CDR3 extends over 14 amino acids. Unmatched junction bases numbered 3, after V lost 4 bases and J lost 1 base. The germline gives CDR1 SGHRS, CDR2 YFSETQ. Several immunoSEQ plates received, in even portions, the genomic DNA of each subset. The protocol was immunoSEQ multiplex PCR, while the TCRdb copy is restricted to in-frame clones and leaves out a portion. The sample has roughly 1,100,000 clones, about 75% seen once. This clonotype was obtained from a young man in good health. The chain has TRBV5-1 and TRBJ2-5; 8 positions agree with TRBD2. Sequenced material: memory CD4+ T cells sorted from blood. As to subset: CD45RA-negative fraction. For the CDR3, the DNA is TGCGCCAGCAGCGCCGGGACTAGCCAAGAGACCCAGTACTTC. It is translated as CASSAGTSQETQYF.